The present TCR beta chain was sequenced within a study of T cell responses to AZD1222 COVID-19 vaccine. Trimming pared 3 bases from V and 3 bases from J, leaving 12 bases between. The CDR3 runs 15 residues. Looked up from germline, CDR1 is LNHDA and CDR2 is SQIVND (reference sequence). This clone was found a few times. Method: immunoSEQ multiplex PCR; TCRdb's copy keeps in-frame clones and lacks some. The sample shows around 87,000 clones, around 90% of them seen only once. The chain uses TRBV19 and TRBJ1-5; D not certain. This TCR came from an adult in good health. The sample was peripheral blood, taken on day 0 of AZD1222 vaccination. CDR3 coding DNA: TGTGCCAGTAGTATGAGCGTAGGCGTCAATCAGCCCCAGCATTTT. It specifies CASSMSVGVNQPQHF.